This T cell receptor beta chain was sequenced in a study of control samples from healthy donors and cancer patients. Trimming left V 3 bases short and J 4 bases short, with 12 bases between. The germline V gene has CDR1 SQVTM and CDR2 ANQGSEA. This CDR3 region has 13 residues. Sequencing was performed with immunoSEQ multiplex PCR; in TCRdb, only in-frame clones are kept and a portion is missing. The sample has some 71,000 clones; around 87% are singletons. This TCR derives from a woman aged 45 to 65 with head and neck cancer. Sequencing was done on a sample of PBMCs. V usage is TRBV29-1 and J usage is TRBJ1-2; D ambiguous. The CDR3 DNA sequence: TGCAGCGTTGAGCTGGGGATCACCTATGGCTACACCTTC. Protein sequence: CSVELGITYGYTF.